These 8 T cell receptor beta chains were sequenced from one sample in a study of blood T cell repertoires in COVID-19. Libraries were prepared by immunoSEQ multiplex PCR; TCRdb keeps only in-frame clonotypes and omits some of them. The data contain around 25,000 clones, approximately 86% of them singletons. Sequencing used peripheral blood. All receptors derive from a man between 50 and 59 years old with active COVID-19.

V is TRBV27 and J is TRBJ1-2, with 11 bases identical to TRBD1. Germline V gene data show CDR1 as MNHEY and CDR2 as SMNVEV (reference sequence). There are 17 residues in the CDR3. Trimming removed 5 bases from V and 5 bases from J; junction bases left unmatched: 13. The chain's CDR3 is CASSPISRTGGQYGYTF. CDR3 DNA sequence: TGTGCCAGCAGTCCAATCTCCCGGACAGGGGGCCAGTATGGCTACACCTTC.

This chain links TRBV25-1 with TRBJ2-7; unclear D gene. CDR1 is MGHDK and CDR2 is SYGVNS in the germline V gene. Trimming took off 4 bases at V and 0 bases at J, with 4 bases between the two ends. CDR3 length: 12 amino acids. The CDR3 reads CASSASSYEQYF. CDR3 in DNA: TGTGCCAGCAGTGCCAGCTCCTACGAGCAGTACTTC.

The CDR3 protein is CASTLGYEQYF. DNA of the CDR3: TGTGCCAGCACCCTCGGGTACGAGCAGTACTTC. The V and J genes are TRBV6-5 and TRBJ2-7; D not resolved. This CDR3 has 11 amino acids. Trimming stripped 7 bases from V and 4 bases from J, with 8 bases between. Per germline, CDR1 MNHEY and CDR2 SVGAGI.

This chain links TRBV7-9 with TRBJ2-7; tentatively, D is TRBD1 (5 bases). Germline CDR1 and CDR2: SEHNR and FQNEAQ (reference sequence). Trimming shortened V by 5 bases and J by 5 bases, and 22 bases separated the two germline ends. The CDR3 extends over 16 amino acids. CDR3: CASSGGSGLVGNEQYF. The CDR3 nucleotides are TGTGCCAGCAGCGGCGGATCAGGGTTAGTGGGGAACGAGCAGTACTTC.

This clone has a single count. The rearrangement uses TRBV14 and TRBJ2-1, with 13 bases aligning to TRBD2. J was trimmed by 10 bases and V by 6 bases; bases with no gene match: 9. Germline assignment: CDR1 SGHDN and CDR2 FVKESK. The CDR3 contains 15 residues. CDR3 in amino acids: CASSPRTSGSGEQFF. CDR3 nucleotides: TGTGCCAGCAGTCCACGGACTAGCGGGAGTGGGGAGCAGTTCTTC. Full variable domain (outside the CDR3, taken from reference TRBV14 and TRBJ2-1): EAGVTQFPSHSVIEKGQTVTLRCDPISGHDNLYWYRRVMGKEIKFLLHFVKESKQDESGMPNNRFLAERTGGTYSTLKVQPAELEDSGVYFCASSPRTSGSGEQFFGPGTRLTVL.

CDR3 sequence: CASSRPTVISGANVLTF. Written as DNA, the CDR3 is TGTGCCAGCAGCCGTCCTACAGTGATCTCTGGGGCCAACGTCCTGACTTTC. The V gene is TRBV5-4, the J gene TRBJ2-6; D uncertain. This CDR3 spans 17 amino acids. V gave up 4 bases and J gave up 0 bases, with 14 bases separating them. Germline lookup yields CDR1 SGHNT and CDR2 YYREEE (reference sequence).

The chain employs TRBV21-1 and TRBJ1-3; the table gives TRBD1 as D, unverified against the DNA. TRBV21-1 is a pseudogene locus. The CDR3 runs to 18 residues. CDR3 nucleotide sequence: TGTGCCAGCAGCACATATCACCGGACAGACGTCTCTGGAAACACCATATATTTT. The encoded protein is CASSTYHRTDVSGNTIYF.

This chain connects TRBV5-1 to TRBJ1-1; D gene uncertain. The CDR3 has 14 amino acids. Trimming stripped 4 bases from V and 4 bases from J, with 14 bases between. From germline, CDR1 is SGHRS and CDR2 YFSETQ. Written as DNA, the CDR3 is TGCGCCAGCAGCCCCCGAACGGGGTCCACTGAAGCTTTCTTT. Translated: CASSPRTGSTEAFF.